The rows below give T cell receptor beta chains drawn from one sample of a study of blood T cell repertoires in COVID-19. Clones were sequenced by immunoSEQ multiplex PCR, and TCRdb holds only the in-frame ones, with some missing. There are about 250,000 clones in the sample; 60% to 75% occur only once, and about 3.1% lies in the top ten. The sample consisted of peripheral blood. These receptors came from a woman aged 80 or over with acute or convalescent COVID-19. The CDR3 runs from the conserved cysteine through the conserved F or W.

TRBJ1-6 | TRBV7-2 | CASSSGQGPNSPLHF
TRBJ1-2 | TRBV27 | CASSPREGGPYGYTF
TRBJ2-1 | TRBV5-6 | CASSFYQGPSNEQFF
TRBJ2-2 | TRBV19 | CASSIGPGSTGELFF
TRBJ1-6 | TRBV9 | CASSSGPSGNSPLHF
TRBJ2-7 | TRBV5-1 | CASSSTGITYEQYF
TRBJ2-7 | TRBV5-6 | CASSLGAGGEQYF
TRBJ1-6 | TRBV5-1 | CASSLALQIDNSPLHF
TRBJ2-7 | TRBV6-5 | CASSRTSGSIYEQYF
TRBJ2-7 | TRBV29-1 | CSVVVRARTSGSYEQYF
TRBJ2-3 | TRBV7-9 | CASSLTEALLDTQYF
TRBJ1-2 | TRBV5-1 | CASSFPPGQGTSGYTF
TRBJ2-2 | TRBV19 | CASIETGELFF
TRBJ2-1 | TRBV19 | CASSIRGGNNEQFF
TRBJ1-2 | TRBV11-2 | CASRSPGGVGYGYTF
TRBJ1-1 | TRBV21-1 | CASRGDRGMNTEAFF
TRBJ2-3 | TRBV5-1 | CASSFGHGSTDTQYF
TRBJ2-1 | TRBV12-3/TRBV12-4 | CASSSLYNEQFF
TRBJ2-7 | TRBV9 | CASSVAGEQSGQYF
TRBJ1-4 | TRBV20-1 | CSARIAEKLFF
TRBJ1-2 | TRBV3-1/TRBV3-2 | CASSPGTARGYTF
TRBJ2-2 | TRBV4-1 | CASSQAVSFLGGRRGGELFF
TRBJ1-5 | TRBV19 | CASSIETGKDQPQHF
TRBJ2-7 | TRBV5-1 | CASSLNPTMSSYEQYF
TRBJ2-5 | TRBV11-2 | CASSSLDYQETQYF
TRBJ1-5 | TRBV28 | CASRPGGESNQPQHF
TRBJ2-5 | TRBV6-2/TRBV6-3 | CASSYGAGNIQETQYF
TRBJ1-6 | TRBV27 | CASSFSGGVDSPLHF
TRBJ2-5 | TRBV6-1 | CASSDLGLAIHETQYF
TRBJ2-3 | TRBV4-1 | CASSPRPREFTDTQYF
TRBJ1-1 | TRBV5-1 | CASSLAGGHTEAFF
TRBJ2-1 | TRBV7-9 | CASRMGTNNNEQFF
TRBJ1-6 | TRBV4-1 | CASSRRGYNSPLHF
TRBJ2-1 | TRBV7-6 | CASSPRTSGGYSSSYNEQFF
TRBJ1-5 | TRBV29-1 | CSVGQGMGNQPQHF
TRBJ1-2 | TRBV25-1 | CASSESAGDGYTF